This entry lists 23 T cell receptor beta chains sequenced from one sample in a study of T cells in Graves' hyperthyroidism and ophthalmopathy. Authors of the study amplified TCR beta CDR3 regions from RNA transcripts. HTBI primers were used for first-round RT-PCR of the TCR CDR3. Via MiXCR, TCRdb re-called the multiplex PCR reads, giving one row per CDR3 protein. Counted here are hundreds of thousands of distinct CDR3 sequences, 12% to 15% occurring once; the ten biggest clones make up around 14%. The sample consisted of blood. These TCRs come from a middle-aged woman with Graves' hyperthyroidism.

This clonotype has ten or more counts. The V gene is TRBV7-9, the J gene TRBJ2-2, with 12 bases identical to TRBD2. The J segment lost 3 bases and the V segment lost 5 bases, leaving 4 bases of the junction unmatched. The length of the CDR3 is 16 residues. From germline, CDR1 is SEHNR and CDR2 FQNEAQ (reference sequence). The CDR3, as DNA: TGTGCCAGCAGCAAGAGACTAGCGGGGGACACCGGGGAGCTGTTTTTT. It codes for CASSKRLAGDTGELFF.

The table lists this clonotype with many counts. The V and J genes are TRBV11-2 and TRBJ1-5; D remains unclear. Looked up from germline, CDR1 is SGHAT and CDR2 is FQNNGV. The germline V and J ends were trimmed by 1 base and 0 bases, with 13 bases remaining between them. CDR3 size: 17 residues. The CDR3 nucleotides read TGTGCCAGCAGCTTAGGAAATCAGGTGTATAGCAATCAGCCCCAGCATTTT. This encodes CASSLGNQVYSNQPQHF.

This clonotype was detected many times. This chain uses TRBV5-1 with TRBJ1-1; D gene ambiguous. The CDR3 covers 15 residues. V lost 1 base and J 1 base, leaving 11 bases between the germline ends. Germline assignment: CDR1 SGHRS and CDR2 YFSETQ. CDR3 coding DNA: TGCGCCAGCAGCTTGAACGGTGCGACGAACACTGAAGCTTTCTTT. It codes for CASSLNGATNTEAFF. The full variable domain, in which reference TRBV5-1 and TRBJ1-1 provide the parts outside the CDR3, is KAGVTQTPRYLIKTRGQQVTLSCSPISGHRSVSWYQQTPGQGLQFLFEYFSETQRNKGNFPGRFSGRQFSNSRSEMNVSTLELGDSALYLCASSLNGATNTEAFFGQGTRLTVV.

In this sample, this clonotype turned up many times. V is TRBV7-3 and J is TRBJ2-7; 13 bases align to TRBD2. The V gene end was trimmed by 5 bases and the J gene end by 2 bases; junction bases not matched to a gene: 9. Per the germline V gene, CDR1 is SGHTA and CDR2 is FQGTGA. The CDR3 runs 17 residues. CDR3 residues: CASSATSGRAYAYEQYF. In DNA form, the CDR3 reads TGTGCCAGCAGCGCCACTAGCGGGAGGGCCTATGCCTACGAGCAGTACTTC.

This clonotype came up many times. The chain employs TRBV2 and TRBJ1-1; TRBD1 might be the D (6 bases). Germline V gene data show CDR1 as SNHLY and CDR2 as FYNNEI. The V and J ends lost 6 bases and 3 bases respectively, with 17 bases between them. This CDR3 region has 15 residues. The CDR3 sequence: CASREYTGLDTEAFF. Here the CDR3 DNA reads TGTGCCAGCAGGGAATACACAGGGTTGGACACTGAAGCTTTCTTT. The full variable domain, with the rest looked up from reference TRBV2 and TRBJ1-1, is EPEVTQTPSHQVTQMGQEVILRCVPISNHLYFYWYRQILGQKVEFLVSFYNNEISEKSEIFDDQFSVERPDGSNFTLKIRSTKLEDSAMYFCASREYTGLDTEAFFGQGTRLTVV.

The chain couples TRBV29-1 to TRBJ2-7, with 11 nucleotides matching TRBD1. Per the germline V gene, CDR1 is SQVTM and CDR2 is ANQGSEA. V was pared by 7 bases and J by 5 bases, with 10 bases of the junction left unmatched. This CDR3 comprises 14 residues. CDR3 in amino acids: CSATRTGGADEQYF. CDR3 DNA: TGCAGCGCAACCCGGACAGGGGGCGCGGACGAGCAGTACTTC.

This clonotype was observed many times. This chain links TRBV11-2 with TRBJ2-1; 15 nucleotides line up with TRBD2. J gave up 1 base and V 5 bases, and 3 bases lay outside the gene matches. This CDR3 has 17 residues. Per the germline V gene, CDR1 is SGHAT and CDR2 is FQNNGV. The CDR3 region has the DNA TGTGCCAGCAGCCCAGGGACTAGCGGGAGGTCCTACAATGAGCAGTTCTTC. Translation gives CASSPGTSGRSYNEQFF.

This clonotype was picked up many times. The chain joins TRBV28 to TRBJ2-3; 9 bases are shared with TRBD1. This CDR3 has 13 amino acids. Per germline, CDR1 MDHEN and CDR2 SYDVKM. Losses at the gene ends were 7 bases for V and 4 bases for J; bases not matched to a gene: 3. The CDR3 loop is CASNRQGADTQYF. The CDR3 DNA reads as TGTGCCAGCAACCGACAGGGGGCAGATACGCAGTATTTT.

The DNA for the CDR3 is TGTGCCAGCAGCACTACCGGGCCTACTTACGAGCAGTACTTC. As protein: CASSTTGPTYEQYF. This chain uses TRBV7-2 with TRBJ2-7; no firm D call. CDR3 length: 14 amino acids. In germline, CDR1 is SGHTA, CDR2 FQGNSA. V lost 5 bases, J lost 4 bases, and 15 bases lay in between.

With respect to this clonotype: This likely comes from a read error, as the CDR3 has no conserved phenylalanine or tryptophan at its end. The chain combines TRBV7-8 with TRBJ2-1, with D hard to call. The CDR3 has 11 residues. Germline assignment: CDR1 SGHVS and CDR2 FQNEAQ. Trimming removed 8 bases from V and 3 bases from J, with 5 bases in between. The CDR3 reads CASGIYNEQFS. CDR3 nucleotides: TGTGCCAGCGGCATCTACAATGAGCAGTTCTCC.

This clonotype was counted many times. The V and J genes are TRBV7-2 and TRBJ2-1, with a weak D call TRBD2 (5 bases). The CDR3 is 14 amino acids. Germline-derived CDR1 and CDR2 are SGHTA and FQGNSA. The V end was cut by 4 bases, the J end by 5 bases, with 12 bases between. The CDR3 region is CASSWRGGDNEQFF. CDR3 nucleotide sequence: TGTGCCAGCAGCTGGCGCGGAGGAGACAATGAGCAGTTCTTC. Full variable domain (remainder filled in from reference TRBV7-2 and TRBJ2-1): GAGVSQSPSNKVTEKGKDVELRCDPISGHTALYWYRQSLGQGLEFLIYFQGNSAPDKSGLPSDRFSAERTGGSVSTLTIQRTQQEDSAVYLCASSWRGGDNEQFFGPGTRLTVL.

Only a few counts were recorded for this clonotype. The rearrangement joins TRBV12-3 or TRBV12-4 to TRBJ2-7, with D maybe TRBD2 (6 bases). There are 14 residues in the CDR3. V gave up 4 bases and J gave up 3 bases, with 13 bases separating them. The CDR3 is CASSSDREHYEQYF. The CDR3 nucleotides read TGTGCCAGCAGTTCGGACCGGGAGCACTACGAGCAGTACTTC.

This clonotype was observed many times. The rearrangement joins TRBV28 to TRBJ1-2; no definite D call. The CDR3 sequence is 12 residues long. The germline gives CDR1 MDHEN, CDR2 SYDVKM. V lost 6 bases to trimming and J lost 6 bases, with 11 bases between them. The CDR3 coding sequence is TGTGCCAGCAGCCTCGGGAGGAATGGCTACACCTTC. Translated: CASSLGRNGYTF.

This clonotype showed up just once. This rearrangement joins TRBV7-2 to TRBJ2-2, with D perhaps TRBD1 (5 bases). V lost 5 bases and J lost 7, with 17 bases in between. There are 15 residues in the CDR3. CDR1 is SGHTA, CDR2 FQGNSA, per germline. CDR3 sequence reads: CASSQEAGAGGELFF. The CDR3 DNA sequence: TGTGCCAGCAGCCAAGAGGCTGGGGCAGGCGGGGAGCTGTTTTTT.

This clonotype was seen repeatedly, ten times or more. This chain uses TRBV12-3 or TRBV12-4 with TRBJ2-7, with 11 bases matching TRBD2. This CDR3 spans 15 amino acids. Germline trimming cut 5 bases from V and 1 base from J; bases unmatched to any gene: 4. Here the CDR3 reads CASSVTSGSSYEQYF. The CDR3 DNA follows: TGTGCCAGCAGTGTAACTAGCGGGAGTTCCTACGAGCAGTACTTC.

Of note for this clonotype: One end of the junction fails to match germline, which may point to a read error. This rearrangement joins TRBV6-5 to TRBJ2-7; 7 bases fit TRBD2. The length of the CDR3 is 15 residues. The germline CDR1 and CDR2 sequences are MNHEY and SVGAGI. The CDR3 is CASSYRGLGDYERYF. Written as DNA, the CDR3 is TGTGCCAGCAGTTACAGGGGTCTGGGGGACTACGAGCGGTACTTC.

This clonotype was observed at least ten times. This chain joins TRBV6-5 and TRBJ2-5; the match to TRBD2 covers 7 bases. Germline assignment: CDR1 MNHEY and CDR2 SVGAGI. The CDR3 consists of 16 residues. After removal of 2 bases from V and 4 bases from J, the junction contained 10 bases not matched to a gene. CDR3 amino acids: CASSYNGAGDGETQYF. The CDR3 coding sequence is TGTGCCAGCAGTTACAATGGCGCGGGAGACGGAGAGACCCAGTACTTC.

The CDR3 loop is CASSIRQETGELFF. CDR3 bases: TGCGCCAGCAGCATTCGACAGGAAACCGGGGAGCTGTTTTTT. The rearrangement uses TRBV5-1 and TRBJ2-2, with D perhaps TRBD1 (6 bases). Germline CDR1 is SGHRS and CDR2 is YFSETQ. This CDR3 has 14 residues. V shed 4 bases and J shed 5 bases, with 12 bases lying between them.

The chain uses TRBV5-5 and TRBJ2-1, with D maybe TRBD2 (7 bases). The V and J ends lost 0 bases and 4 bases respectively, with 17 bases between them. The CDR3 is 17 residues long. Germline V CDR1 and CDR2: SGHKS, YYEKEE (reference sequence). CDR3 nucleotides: TGTGCCAGCAGCTTGGTAGGAGGGGGAGGGCCGTACAATGAGCAGTTCTTC. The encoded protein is CASSLVGGGGPYNEQFF.

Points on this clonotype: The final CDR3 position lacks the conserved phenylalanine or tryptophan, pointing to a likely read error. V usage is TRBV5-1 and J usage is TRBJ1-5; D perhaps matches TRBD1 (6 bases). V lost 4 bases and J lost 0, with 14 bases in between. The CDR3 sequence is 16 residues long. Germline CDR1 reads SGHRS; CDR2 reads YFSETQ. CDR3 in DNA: TGCGCCAGCAGCCAGGGGACGGGAACTAGCAATCAGCCCCAGCATTTA. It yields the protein CASSQGTGTSNQPQHL.

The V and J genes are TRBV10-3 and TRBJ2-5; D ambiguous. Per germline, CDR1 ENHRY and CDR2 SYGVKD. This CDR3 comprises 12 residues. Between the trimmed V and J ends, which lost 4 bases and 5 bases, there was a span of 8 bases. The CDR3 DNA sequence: TGTGCCATCAGTGCACCTGCGGAGACCCAGTACTTC. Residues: CAISAPAETQYF.

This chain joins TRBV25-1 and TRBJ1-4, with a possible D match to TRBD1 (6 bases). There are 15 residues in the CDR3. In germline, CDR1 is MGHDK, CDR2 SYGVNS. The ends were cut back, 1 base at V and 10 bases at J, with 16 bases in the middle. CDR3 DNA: TGTGCCAGCAGTGAATTAGGACAGTGGGATGGAAAACTGTTTTTT. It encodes CASSELGQWDGKLFF.

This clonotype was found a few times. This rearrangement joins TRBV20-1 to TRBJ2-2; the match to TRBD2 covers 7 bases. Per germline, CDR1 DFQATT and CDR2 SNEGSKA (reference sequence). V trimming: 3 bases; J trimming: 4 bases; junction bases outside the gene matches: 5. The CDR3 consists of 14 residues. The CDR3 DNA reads TGCAGTGCTAGTCCGGCTAGCGGCACCGGGGAGCTGTTTTTT. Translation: CSASPASGTGELFF.